This entry concerns a single T cell receptor beta chain. The germline V gene encodes CDR1 LGHDT and CDR2 YNNKEL (reference sequence). V was clipped by 3 bases and J by 4 bases, with 11 bases between them. The length of the CDR3 is 14 residues. The entry originates in a study of blood T cell repertoires in COVID-19. A case of COVID-19 had been met by exposed participants within 2 weeks before study entry. Sequencing used immunoSEQ multiplex PCR; TCRdb keeps in-frame clones, though not all of them. The data hold 240,000 or so clones, with 85% to 90% observed a single time. Material for sequencing was PBMCs or T cells enriched from blood (not recorded which). The TCR was taken from a man aged 50-59 years who had been exposed to COVID-19. The chain links TRBV3-1 (or the pseudogene TRBV3-2) to TRBJ2-3; the D gene is possibly TRBD2 (5 bases). CDR3 DNA: TGTGCCAGCAGCCAGGTTCTAGCATCAGATACGCAGTATTTT. Residues: CASSQVLASDTQYF.